Listed below are T cell receptor beta chains from one sample, sequenced in a study of human T cells and chemical hapten exposure. Via MiXCR, TCRdb re-called the 5' RACE reads, giving one row per CDR3 protein. This sample has tens of thousands of distinct CDR3 sequences, with 15% to 20% found just once. Source of these receptors: a female donor in good health. The CDR3 runs from the conserved cysteine through the conserved F or W. Fields, in order: J gene, V gene, D gene, CDR3 length, clone size, CDR3 protein, CDR3 DNA. The D gene is left open where the match is weak. Size tells how often a clone was seen (once, few, many) or the class of an expanded clone, and some rows leave it out.

j_gene: TRBJ2-1; v_gene: TRBV6-2/TRBV6-3; d_gene: -; len: 15; abundance: -; CDR3aa: CASSSPYSSYNEQFF; CDR3nt: TGTGCCAGCAGTTCCCCGTACAGCTCCTACAATGAGCAGTTCTTC
j_gene: TRBJ2-7; v_gene: TRBV7-9; d_gene: -; len: 14; abundance: few; CDR3aa: CASSSWDTHGEQYF; CDR3nt: TGTGCCAGCAGCTCTTGGGACACCCATGGCGAGCAGTACTTC
j_gene: TRBJ2-7; v_gene: TRBV28; d_gene: TRBD2; len: 15; abundance: -; CDR3aa: CASSFLATSGNEQYF; CDR3nt: TGTGCCAGCAGTTTCCTGGCGACTAGCGGGAACGAGCAGTACTTC
j_gene: TRBJ2-7; v_gene: TRBV4-3; d_gene: -; len: 15; abundance: -; CDR3aa: CASSHGGGLGEEQYF; CDR3nt: TGCGCCAGCAGCCACGGAGGAGGGCTAGGGGAAGAGCAGTACTTC
j_gene: TRBJ2-2; v_gene: TRBV28; d_gene: -; len: 15; abundance: many; CDR3aa: CASSFPSRSTGELFF; CDR3nt: TGTGCCAGCAGTTTCCCCTCCCGATCCACCGGGGAGCTGTTTTTT
j_gene: TRBJ2-5; v_gene: TRBV9; d_gene: -; len: 16; abundance: -; CDR3aa: CASSVGVGDFSETQYF; CDR3nt: TGTGCCAGCAGCGTAGGTGTAGGGGATTTCTCGGAGACCCAGTACTTC
j_gene: TRBJ1-1; v_gene: TRBV20-1; d_gene: -; len: 11; abundance: -; CDR3aa: CSAMEPQRAFF; CDR3nt: TGCAGTGCTATGGAACCCCAGAGGGCTTTCTTT
j_gene: TRBJ2-4; v_gene: TRBV18; d_gene: -; len: 15; abundance: many; CDR3aa: CASSPTGLAKNIQYF; CDR3nt: TGTGCCAGCTCACCGACGGGCCTAGCCAAAAACATTCAGTACTTC
j_gene: TRBJ1-1; v_gene: TRBV28; d_gene: -; len: 12; abundance: -; CDR3aa: CASGRRWTEAFF; CDR3nt: TGTGCCAGCGGTCGTCGGTGGACTGAAGCTTTCTTT
j_gene: TRBJ2-2; v_gene: TRBV7-2; d_gene: -; len: 17; abundance: -; CDR3aa: CASSLSQGGEYTGELFF; CDR3nt: TGTGCCAGCAGCCTTAGCCAAGGAGGGGAATACACCGGGGAGCTGTTTTTT
j_gene: TRBJ2-7; v_gene: TRBV28; d_gene: TRBD1; len: 15; abundance: -; CDR3aa: CASSQWDRRLDEQYF; CDR3nt: TGTGCCAGCAGTCAATGGGACAGGAGGCTGGACGAGCAGTACTTC
j_gene: TRBJ1-2; v_gene: TRBV10-2; d_gene: -; len: 16; abundance: -; CDR3aa: CASSEDGTVYDYGYTF; CDR3nt: TGCGCCAGCAGTGAGGATGGAACCGTCTATGACTATGGCTACACCTTC
j_gene: TRBJ2-3; v_gene: TRBV30; d_gene: TRBD1; len: 15; abundance: -; CDR3aa: CAWSRQGTSTDTQYF; CDR3nt: TGTGCCTGGAGTCGACAGGGTACTAGCACAGATACGCAGTATTTT
j_gene: TRBJ2-1; v_gene: TRBV20-1; d_gene: -; len: 14; abundance: few; CDR3aa: CSAHSHPFYNEQFF; CDR3nt: TGCAGTGCTCACAGCCATCCCTTCTACAATGAGCAGTTCTTC
j_gene: TRBJ2-3; v_gene: TRBV5-1; d_gene: -; len: 12; abundance: many; CDR3aa: CASSLETDTQYF; CDR3nt: TGCGCCAGCAGCTTGGAGACAGATACGCAGTATTTT
j_gene: TRBJ2-7; v_gene: TRBV12-3/TRBV12-4; d_gene: -; len: 12; abundance: few; CDR3aa: CASSYREYEQYF; CDR3nt: TGTGCCAGCAGTTACAGGGAGTACGAGCAGTACTTC
j_gene: TRBJ2-1; v_gene: TRBV3-1; d_gene: TRBD2; len: 15; abundance: few; CDR3aa: CASSSGLAGDNEQFF; CDR3nt: TGTGCCAGCAGCTCGGGACTAGCGGGGGACAATGAGCAGTTCTTC
j_gene: TRBJ1-1; v_gene: TRBV19; d_gene: -; len: 15; abundance: -; CDR3aa: CASSIEDSPGTEAFF; CDR3nt: TGTGCCAGTAGTATCGAGGACAGCCCGGGGACTGAAGCTTTCTTT
j_gene: TRBJ1-2; v_gene: TRBV3-1; d_gene: -; len: 13; abundance: -; CDR3aa: CAPRVGQVNGYTF; CDR3nt: TGTGCCCCACGGGTGGGGCAGGTAAATGGCTACACCTTC
j_gene: TRBJ1-5; v_gene: TRBV25-1; d_gene: -; len: 13; abundance: few; CDR3aa: CATKQRGYRPQHF; CDR3nt: TGTGCCACCAAGCAACGGGGGTATCGGCCCCAGCATTTT
j_gene: TRBJ1-1; v_gene: TRBV20-1; d_gene: -; len: 14; abundance: -; CDR3aa: CSAASGPVETEAFF; CDR3nt: TGCAGTGCCGCTTCGGGGCCAGTAGAAACGGAAGCTTTCTTT
j_gene: TRBJ1-2; v_gene: TRBV5-1; d_gene: -; len: 14; abundance: many; CDR3aa: CASSSDTNPEGYTF; CDR3nt: TGCGCCAGCAGCTCCGATACTAACCCTGAGGGCTACACCTTC
j_gene: TRBJ2-3; v_gene: TRBV7-2; d_gene: TRBD2; len: 15; abundance: -; CDR3aa: CASSLGWGGRDTQYF; CDR3nt: TGTGCCAGCAGCTTAGGTTGGGGGGGGAGGGATACGCAGTATTTT
j_gene: TRBJ2-7; v_gene: TRBV20-1; d_gene: -; len: 14; abundance: many; CDR3aa: CSAGTPGGIYEQYF; CDR3nt: TGCAGTGCCGGGACACCCGGGGGGATATACGAGCAGTACTTC
j_gene: TRBJ1-5; v_gene: TRBV6-1; d_gene: -; len: 16; abundance: -; CDR3aa: CASRGQNDGRNQPQHF; CDR3nt: TGTGCCAGCAGAGGACAGAATGACGGGCGCAATCAGCCCCAGCATTTT
j_gene: TRBJ1-1; v_gene: TRBV6-2/TRBV6-3; d_gene: -; len: 11; abundance: few; CDR3aa: CASSIGPVAFF; CDR3nt: TGTGCCAGCAGTATCGGGCCCGTAGCTTTCTTT
j_gene: TRBJ2-7; v_gene: TRBV7-2; d_gene: -; len: 14; abundance: -; CDR3aa: CASSPGTRTYEQYF; CDR3nt: TGTGCCAGCAGCCCCGGGACTCGCACCTACGAGCAGTACTTC
j_gene: TRBJ2-7; v_gene: TRBV7-9; d_gene: TRBD2; len: 14; abundance: -; CDR3aa: CASSLGGGSYEQYF; CDR3nt: TGTGCCAGCAGCTTAGGGGGGGGTTCCTACGAGCAGTACTTC
j_gene: TRBJ1-1; v_gene: TRBV13; d_gene: -; len: 12; abundance: few; CDR3aa: CASSLISTEAFF; CDR3nt: TGTGCCAGCAGCTTAATCTCCACTGAAGCTTTCTTT
j_gene: TRBJ2-2; v_gene: TRBV7-9; d_gene: -; len: 13; abundance: few; CDR3aa: CASSLDNTGELFF; CDR3nt: TGTGCCAGCAGCTTAGACAACACCGGGGAGCTGTTTTTT
j_gene: TRBJ1-3; v_gene: TRBV7-9; d_gene: TRBD1; len: 16; abundance: many; CDR3aa: CASSLKDRGSGNTIYF; CDR3nt: TGTGCCAGCAGTTTAAAGGACAGGGGCTCTGGAAACACCATATATTTT
j_gene: TRBJ1-4; v_gene: TRBV2; d_gene: -; len: 16; abundance: -; CDR3aa: CASSRDPRRGYEKLFF; CDR3nt: TGTGCCAGCAGCCGGGACCCTCGTCGGGGGTATGAAAAACTGTTTTTT
j_gene: TRBJ2-5; v_gene: TRBV7-2; d_gene: TRBD1; len: 14; abundance: -; CDR3aa: CASRTTGLKETQYF; CDR3nt: TGTGCCAGCAGAACGACAGGGCTGAAAGAGACCCAGTACTTC
j_gene: TRBJ2-5; v_gene: TRBV7-9; d_gene: TRBD2; len: 15; abundance: few; CDR3aa: CASSSGLAVQETQYF; CDR3nt: TGTGCCAGCAGCTCCGGACTAGCGGTCCAAGAGACCCAGTACTTC
j_gene: TRBJ2-3; v_gene: TRBV7-2; d_gene: -; len: 15; abundance: few; CDR3aa: CASSFRIESTDTQYF; CDR3nt: TGTGCCAGCAGCTTCAGGATAGAAAGCACAGATACGCAGTATTTT
j_gene: TRBJ2-3; v_gene: TRBV12-3/TRBV12-4; d_gene: TRBD2; len: 15; abundance: many; CDR3aa: CASSLESGMIDTQYF; CDR3nt: TGTGCCAGCAGTTTAGAAAGCGGGATGATAGATACGCAGTATTTT